This T cell receptor beta chain was identified in a study of beta chain features in type 1 diabetes. Study-level points and caveats: Whether HLA type affects TCRB rearrangement stayed undetermined in the present work.

Looked up from germline, CDR1 is PRHDT and CDR2 is FYEKMQ (reference sequence). The CDR3 is made up of 14 amino acids. Trimming stripped 5 bases from V and 1 base from J, with 11 bases between. As every portion of the isolated RNA was reverse transcribed, the sequencing read expressed TCRB transcripts. Libraries were prepared by immunoSEQ multiplex PCR; TCRdb keeps only in-frame clonotypes and omits some of them. The sample carries fewer than 500,000 clones, around 14% recorded once. This clone occurred a few times. Antigen unknown. The source is a man aged 25 to 40 in good health. V usage is TRBV13 and J usage is TRBJ2-5; D is unresolved. The sample taken for sequencing was naive CD4+ T cells from blood. The CDR3 protein is CASSRQRFQETQYF. The CDR3 DNA sequence: TGTGCCAGCAGCCGGCAACGTTTCCAAGAGACCCAGTACTTC.